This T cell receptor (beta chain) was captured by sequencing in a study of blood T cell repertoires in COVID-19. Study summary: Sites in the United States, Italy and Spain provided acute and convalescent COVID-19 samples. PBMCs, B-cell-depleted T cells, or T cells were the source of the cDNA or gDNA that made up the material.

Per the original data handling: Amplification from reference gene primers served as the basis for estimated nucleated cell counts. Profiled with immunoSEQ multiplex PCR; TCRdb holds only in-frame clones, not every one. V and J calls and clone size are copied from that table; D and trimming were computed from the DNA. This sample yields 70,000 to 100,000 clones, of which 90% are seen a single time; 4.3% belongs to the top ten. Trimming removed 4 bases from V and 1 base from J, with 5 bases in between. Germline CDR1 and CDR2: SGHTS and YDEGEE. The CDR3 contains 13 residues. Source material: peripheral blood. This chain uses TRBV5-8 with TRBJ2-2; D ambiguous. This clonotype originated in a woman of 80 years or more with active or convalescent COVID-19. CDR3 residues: CASSPWNTGELFF. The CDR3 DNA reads TGTGCCAGCAGCCCCTGGAACACCGGGGAGCTGTTTTTT.